The present T cell receptor (beta chain) was sequenced within a study of T cell repertoires in cytomegalovirus infection. Study information: As its CMV epitopes, the study selected recently identified HLA-C-restricted and well-studied HLA-B-restricted targets. From public TCR beta signatures came an indication of both CMV infection and matching HLA type. Study results and limitations: Dominating the ex vivo response were HLA-C-restricted CMV-specific TCR beta clonotypes. Carriers of CMV and the relevant HLA type were discriminated by public TCR beta frequency.

On this clonotype itself: Its antigen is unknown.

J gave up 4 bases and V 6 bases, and 13 bases lay outside the gene matches. This CDR3 contains 17 residues. In germline, CDR1 is SGHVT, CDR2 SQSDAQ. From the reads, TCRdb called clonotypes with MiXCR, one entry per CDR3 protein. In the table there are approximately 300,000 distinct CDR3 sequences, 25% to 30% of which are singletons. The receptor was derived from a human donor in good health (CMV status not recorded). Some clones in this sample may be carry-over from other donors' samples. The input for sequencing was cultured PBMCs, taken from culture after CMV antigen stimulation. The chain joins TRBV7-4 to TRBJ2-3; TRBD2 matches at 10 bases. The CDR3 DNA sequence: TGTGCCAGCAGGAAGGGAGGTAGCGGGAGGATCTCAGATACGCAGTATTTT. Its protein is CASRKGGSGRISDTQYF.